This T cell receptor (beta chain) was captured in a study of T cell responses to AZD1222 COVID-19 vaccine. Study conclusions and caveats: Unmutated variant regions are reportedly targeted by nearly half of spike-specific TCRs.

Trimming at V came to 5 bases and at J to 3 bases, leaving 4 bases not matched to a gene. The CDR3 is made up of 14 amino acids. The germline V gene encodes CDR1 LGHDT and CDR2 YNNKEL (reference sequence). Notes on this clone: Antigen: not known.

Sequencing used immunoSEQ multiplex PCR; TCRdb keeps in-frame clones, though not all of them. The sample contains some 140,000 clones, roughly nine tenths of which appear only once. The chain joins TRBV3-1 (or the pseudogene TRBV3-2) to TRBJ2-7; 10 bases fit TRBD1. Sample: peripheral blood, taken on day 0 of AZD1222 vaccination. This receptor was taken from an adult in good health. The CDR3 loop reads CASSIGQGGYEQYF. The DNA for the CDR3 is TGTGCCAGCAGCATAGGACAGGGGGGCTACGAGCAGTACTTC.